The text below deals with one TCR beta chain. Sequencing targeted expressed TCRB transcripts, as all isolated RNA had been reverse transcribed. Clones were sequenced by immunoSEQ multiplex PCR, and TCRdb holds only the in-frame ones, with some missing. The data show 200,000 to 250,000 clones, less than 15% seen once. The data are from a study of beta chain features in type 1 diabetes. Sorted populations were all over 98% pure. The V and J ends lost 0 bases and 3 bases, in that order; junction bases with no gene match: 6. Looked up from germline, CDR1 is KGHSH and CDR2 is LQKENI. CDR3 length equals 17 residues.

This receptor was taken from a woman between 40 and 55 years old in good health. The chain has TRBV18 and TRBJ2-1; TRBD1 agrees at 9 bases. Input material: naive CD4+ T cells from blood. As DNA, the CDR3 is TGTGCCAGCTCACCACCGATAGGACAGGGGCTCTACAATGAGCAGTTCTTC. Amino acid sequence: CASSPPIGQGLYNEQFF.